The T cell receptor beta chain under discussion was sequenced for a study of tumor-infiltrating lymphocytes in primary liver carcinoma. Unsorted bulk tissue (roughly 20-31 mg) underwent RNA and DNA co-extraction. Per germline, CDR1 ENHRY and CDR2 SYGVKD. CDR3 length: 14 amino acids. With around 500 ng total RNA as template and a constant-region primer, TCR beta cDNA was made. Investigators got TCR beta libraries out of three nested multiplex PCR rounds, done with slightly modified ARM-PCR. The first two PCR rounds, approximately 10 cycles each, used TRBV1-TRBV30 forward primers and a C-beta reverse primer. TCRdb processed the multiplex PCR reads anew with MiXCR; each CDR3 protein has one entry. Among about 96,000 distinct CDR3 sequences listed, less than 75% were seen once. A remark on this clonotype: A read error may explain this, as a much larger clone is one base away.

The receptor comes from a man aged 40-49 years with primary liver carcinoma and hepatitis B virus infection. The sequenced material came from tumor-adjacent normal liver tissue. J is TRBJ2-7 and V is TRBV10-3, with 10 bases identical to TRBD1. The CDR3: CVISEGQGSYEQYF. For the CDR3, the DNA is TGTGTCATCAGTGAGGGACAGGGGTCCTACGAGCAGTACTTC.